This paragraph covers one T cell receptor (beta chain) sequence. Its target is unknown. The sample originates from a study of shared clonotypes between healthy human individuals. Study-level points and caveats: Clonotypes that were shared across a few donors made up around 5.5% of naive CD4 clonotypes.

It was CD45RO-negative cells, positively selected for CCR7, that made up naive CD8 cells, with terminally differentiated effector memory CD45RA+ cells excluded. Only Caucasian adults living in Nashville, Tennessee made up the donor group. Replicate PCRs from sorted subsets contained roughly 220 ng DNA, which is some 29,000 T cell genomes. Sequenced by immunoSEQ multiplex PCR; TCRdb stores in-frame clones only, minus some. The data hold about 650,000 clones, with roughly 96% observed a single time. This sequence originates from a woman in her twenties or thirties in good health. Sequenced sample: naive CD8+ T cells sorted from blood.

The CDR3 DNA sequence: TGCAGCGTTGAGCCGGGGTTTGGGCAGCCCCAGCATTTT. It codes for CSVEPGFGQPQHF. The chain is built from TRBV29-1 and TRBJ1-5; no clear D gene. Between the trimmed V and J ends, which lost 3 bases and 7 bases, there was a span of 13 bases. The CDR3 spans 13 residues. In germline, CDR1 is SQVTM, CDR2 ANQGSEA. Full variable domain (rest looked up from reference TRBV29-1 and TRBJ1-5): SAVISQKPSRDICQRGTSLTIQCQVDSQVTMMFWYRQQPGQSLTLIATANQGSEATYESGFVIDKFPISRPNLTFSTLTVSNMSPEDSSIYLCSVEPGFGQPQHFGDGTRLSIL.